The 9 T cell receptor beta chains below come from one sample, sequenced in a study of blood T cell repertoires in COVID-19. The assay was immunoSEQ multiplex PCR, and TCRdb's table has in-frame clones only and misses some. The data show more than 70,000 clones, about four fifths seen once. Sequenced input: peripheral blood. The receptors shown here come from a woman in her 70s with acute or convalescent COVID-19.

The chain recombines TRBV24-1 with TRBJ1-1, with D perhaps matching TRBD1 (5 bases). The ends were cut back, 2 bases at V and 8 bases at J, with 11 bases in the middle. The CDR3 has 13 residues. Germline lookup yields CDR1 KGHDR and CDR2 SFDVKD. CDR3 DNA sequence: TGTGCCACCAGTGATTGGAATGGGGGGGAAGCTTTCTTT. It specifies CATSDWNGGEAFF.

The CDR3 coding sequence is TGTGCCAGCAGTGATGGGTTTGGGGCGCGAGGAAACACCATATATTTT. Residues: CASSDGFGARGNTIYF. The chain is built from TRBV6-1 and TRBJ1-3, with D possibly matching TRBD1 (5 bases). Germline-derived CDR1 and CDR2 are MNHNS and SASEGT. This CDR3 has 16 amino acids. Trimming left V 3 bases short and J 4 bases short, with 16 bases between.

The sample holds a few counts of this clone. The chain joins TRBV7-2 to TRBJ1-2, with TRBD1 identical over 8 bases. The CDR3 contains 15 residues. Trimming took 3 bases from V and 1 from J; bases not matched to a gene: 4. Germline V CDR1 and CDR2: SGHTA, FQGNSA. The CDR3 sequence: CASSLGTGVNYGYTF. In DNA form, the CDR3 reads TGTGCCAGCAGCTTGGGGACAGGCGTTAACTATGGCTACACCTTC.

The chain uses TRBV19 and TRBJ2-3; possibly TRBD1 for D (6 bases). V shed 1 base and J shed 0 bases, with 8 bases lying between them. Germline V gene sequence: CDR1 LNHDA, CDR2 SQIVND (reference sequence). This CDR3 has 15 amino acids. In DNA, the CDR3 is TGTGCCAGTAGTATAGGGACAGTCAGCACAGATACGCAGTATTTT. Protein: CASSIGTVSTDTQYF.

Here the CDR3 DNA reads TGTGCCAGCACGCTATTTAGTTCCAACACAGATACGCAGTATTTT. As protein: CASTLFSSNTDTQYF. The chain has TRBV6-5 and TRBJ2-3; D is unresolved. Germline-derived CDR1 and CDR2 are MNHEY and SVGAGI. V was shortened by 7 bases and J by 2 bases, with 16 bases between the two germline ends. This CDR3 comprises 15 residues.

The rearrangement uses TRBV18 and TRBJ1-1; D is unresolved. The V gene lost 6 bases and the J gene lost 1 base, with 12 bases spanning the gap. In germline, CDR1 is KGHSH, CDR2 LQKENI. CDR3 size: 14 residues. The CDR3, as DNA: TGTGCCAGCTCCCCTGGCCGGGAGAACACTGAAGCTTTCTTT. Protein sequence: CASSPGRENTEAFF.

The chain combines TRBV3-1 (or the pseudogene TRBV3-2) with TRBJ2-3; possible D gene TRBD1, 5 bases. Trimming left V 10 bases short and J 3 bases short, with 20 bases between. Germline V gives CDR1 LGHDT, CDR2 YNNKEL (reference sequence). CDR3 length: 15 residues. The CDR3: CATNTLGAGTDTQYF. The CDR3 coding sequence is TGTGCCACCAACACTCTAGGGGCTGGGACAGATACGCAGTATTTT.

CDR3 sequence: CASSIQGLGNQPQHF. Here the CDR3 DNA reads TGTGCCAGTAGTATACAGGGTTTAGGCAATCAGCCCCAGCATTTT. The chain links TRBV19 to TRBJ1-5; tentative D call: TRBD1 (5 bases). Per germline, CDR1 LNHDA and CDR2 SQIVND (reference sequence). V dropped 2 bases and J dropped 2 bases, with 10 bases sitting between them. The CDR3 has 15 residues.

V usage is TRBV7-9 and J usage is TRBJ1-1; the match to TRBD1 covers 7 bases. Germline CDR1 is SEHNR and CDR2 is FQNEAQ (reference sequence). There are 15 residues in the CDR3. With 4 bases clipped from V and 3 bases from J, the junction kept 8 bases outside the gene matches. The DNA for the CDR3 is TGTGCCAGCAGCTCTGACAGGGTTTTGGACACTGAAGCTTTCTTT. It yields the protein CASSSDRVLDTEAFF.